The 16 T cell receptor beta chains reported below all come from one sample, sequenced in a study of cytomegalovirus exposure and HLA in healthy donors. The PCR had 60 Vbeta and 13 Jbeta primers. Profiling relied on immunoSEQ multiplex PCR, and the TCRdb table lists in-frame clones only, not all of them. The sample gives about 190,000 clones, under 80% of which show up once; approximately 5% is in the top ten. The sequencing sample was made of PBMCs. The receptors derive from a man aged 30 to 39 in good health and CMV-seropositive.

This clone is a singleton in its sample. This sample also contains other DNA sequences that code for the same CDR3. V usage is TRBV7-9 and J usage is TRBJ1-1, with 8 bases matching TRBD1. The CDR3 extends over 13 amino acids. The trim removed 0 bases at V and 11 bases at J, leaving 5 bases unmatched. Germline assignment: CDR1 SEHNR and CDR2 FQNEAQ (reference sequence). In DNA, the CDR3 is TGTGCCAGCAGCTTAGCAATGGACAGGGTGGCTTTCTTT. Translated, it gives CASSLAMDRVAFF.

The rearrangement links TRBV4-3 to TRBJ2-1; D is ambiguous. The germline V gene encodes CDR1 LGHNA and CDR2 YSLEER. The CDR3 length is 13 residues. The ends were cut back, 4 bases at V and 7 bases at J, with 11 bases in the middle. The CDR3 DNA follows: TGCGCCAGCAGCCCCGGCAGCGAAAATGAGCAGTTCTTC. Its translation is CASSPGSENEQFF.

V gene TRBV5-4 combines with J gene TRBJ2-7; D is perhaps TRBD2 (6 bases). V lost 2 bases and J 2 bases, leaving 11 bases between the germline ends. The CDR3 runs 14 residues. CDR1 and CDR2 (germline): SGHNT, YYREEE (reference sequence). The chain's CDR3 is CASSLGGDPYEQYF. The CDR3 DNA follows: TGTGCCAGCAGCTTAGGAGGGGATCCCTACGAGCAGTACTTC.

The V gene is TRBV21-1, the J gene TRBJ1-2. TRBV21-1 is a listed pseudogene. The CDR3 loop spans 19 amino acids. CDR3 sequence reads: CASSKAGGVDSNRNYGYTF. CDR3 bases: TGTGCCAGCAGCAAAGCAGGCGGGGTTGACAGCAACCGTAACTATGGCTACACCTTC.

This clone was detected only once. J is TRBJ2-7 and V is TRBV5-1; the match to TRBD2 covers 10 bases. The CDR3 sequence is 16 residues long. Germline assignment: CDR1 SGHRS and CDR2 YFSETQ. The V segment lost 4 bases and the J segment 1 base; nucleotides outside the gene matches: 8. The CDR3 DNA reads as TGCGCCAGCAGCAATCTGGGACTAGCGCATTCCTACGAGCAGTACTTC. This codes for CASSNLGLAHSYEQYF.

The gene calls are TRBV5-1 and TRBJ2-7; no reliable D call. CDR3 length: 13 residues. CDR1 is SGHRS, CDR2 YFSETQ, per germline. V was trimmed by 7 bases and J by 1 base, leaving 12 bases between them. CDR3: CASHPEYSYEQYF. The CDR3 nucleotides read TGCGCCAGCCACCCGGAGTATTCCTACGAGCAGTACTTC.

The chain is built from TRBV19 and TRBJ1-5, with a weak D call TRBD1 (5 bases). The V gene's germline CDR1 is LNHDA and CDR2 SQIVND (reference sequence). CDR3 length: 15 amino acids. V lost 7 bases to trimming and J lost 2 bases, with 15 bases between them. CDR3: CASIGSLGGNQPQHF. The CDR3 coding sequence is TGTGCCAGTATTGGCTCCCTAGGGGGCAATCAGCCCCAGCATTTT.

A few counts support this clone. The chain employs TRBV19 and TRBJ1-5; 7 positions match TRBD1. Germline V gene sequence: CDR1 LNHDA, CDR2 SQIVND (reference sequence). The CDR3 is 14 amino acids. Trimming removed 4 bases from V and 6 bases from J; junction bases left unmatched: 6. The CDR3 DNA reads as TGTGCCAGTAGTACAGGGGGTAGGGGTCAGCCCCAGCATTTT. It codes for CASSTGGRGQPQHF.

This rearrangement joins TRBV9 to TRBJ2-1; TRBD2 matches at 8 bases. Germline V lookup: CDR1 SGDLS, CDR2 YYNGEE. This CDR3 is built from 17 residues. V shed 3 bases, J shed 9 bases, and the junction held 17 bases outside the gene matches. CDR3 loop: CASSAGGRAGERVEQFF. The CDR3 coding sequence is TGTGCCAGCAGCGCCGGAGGGCGAGCGGGAGAGCGGGTTGAGCAGTTCTTC.

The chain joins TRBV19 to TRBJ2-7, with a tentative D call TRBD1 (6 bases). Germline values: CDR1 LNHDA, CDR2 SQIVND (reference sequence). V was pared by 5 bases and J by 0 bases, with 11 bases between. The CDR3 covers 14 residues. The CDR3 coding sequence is TGTGCCAGTAGTGTGGGACATAGCTCCTACGAGCAGTACTTC. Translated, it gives CASSVGHSSYEQYF.

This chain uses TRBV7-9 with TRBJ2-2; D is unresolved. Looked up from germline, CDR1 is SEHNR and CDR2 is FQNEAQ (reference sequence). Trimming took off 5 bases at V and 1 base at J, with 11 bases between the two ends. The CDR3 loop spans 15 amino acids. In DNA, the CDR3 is TGTGCCAGCAGCCTAACGACACTGAACACCGGGGAGCTGTTTTTT. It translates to CASSLTTLNTGELFF. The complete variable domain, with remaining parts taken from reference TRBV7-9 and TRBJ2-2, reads DTGVSQNPRHKITKRGQNVTFRCDPISEHNRLYWYRQTLGQGPEFLTYFQNEAQLEKSRLLSDRFSAERPKGSFSTLEIQRTEQGDSAMYLCASSLTTLNTGELFFGEGSRLTVL.

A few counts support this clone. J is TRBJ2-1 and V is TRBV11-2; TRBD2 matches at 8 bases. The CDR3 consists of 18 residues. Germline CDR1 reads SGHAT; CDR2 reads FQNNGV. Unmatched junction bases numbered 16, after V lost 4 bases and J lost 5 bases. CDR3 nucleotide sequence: TGTGCCAGCAGCTCACCTCTCCGCCGGGTGGGACTAGACAATGAGCAGTTCTTC. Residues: CASSSPLRRVGLDNEQFF.

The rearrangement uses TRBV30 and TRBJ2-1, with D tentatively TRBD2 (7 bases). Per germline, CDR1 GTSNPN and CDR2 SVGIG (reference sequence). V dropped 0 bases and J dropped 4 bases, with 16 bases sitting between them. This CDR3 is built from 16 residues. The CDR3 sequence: CAWSVLSGGAYNEQFF. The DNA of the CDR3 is TGTGCCTGGAGTGTACTTAGTGGGGGGGCGTACAATGAGCAGTTCTTC. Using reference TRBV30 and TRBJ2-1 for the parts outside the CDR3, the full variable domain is SQTIHQWPATLVQPVGSPLSLECTVEGTSNPNLYWYRQAAGRGLQLLFYSVGIGQISSEVPQNLSASRPQDRQFILSSKKLLLSDSGFYLCAWSVLSGGAYNEQFFGPGTRLTVL.

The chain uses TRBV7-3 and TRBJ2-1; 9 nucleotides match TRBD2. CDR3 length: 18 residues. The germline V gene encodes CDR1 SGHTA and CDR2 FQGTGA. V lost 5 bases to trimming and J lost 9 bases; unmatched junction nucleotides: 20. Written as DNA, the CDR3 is TGTGCCAGCAGCCCACGAACAGCCGGGGCGGGAGGGAGGGGTGAGCAGTTCTTC. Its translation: CASSPRTAGAGGRGEQFF.

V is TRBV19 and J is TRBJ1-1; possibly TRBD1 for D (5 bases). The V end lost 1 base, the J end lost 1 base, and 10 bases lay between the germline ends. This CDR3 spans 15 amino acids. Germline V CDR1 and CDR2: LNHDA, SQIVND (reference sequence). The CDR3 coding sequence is TGTGCCAGTAGTATAGTGGGGCGCCGGAACACTGAAGCTTTCTTT. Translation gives CASSIVGRRNTEAFF. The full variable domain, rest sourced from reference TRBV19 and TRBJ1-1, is DGGITQSPKYLFRKEGQNVTLSCEQNLNHDAMYWYRQDPGQGLRLIYYSQIVNDFQKGDIAEGYSVSREKKESFPLTVTSAQKNPTAFYLCASSIVGRRNTEAFFGQGTRLTVV.

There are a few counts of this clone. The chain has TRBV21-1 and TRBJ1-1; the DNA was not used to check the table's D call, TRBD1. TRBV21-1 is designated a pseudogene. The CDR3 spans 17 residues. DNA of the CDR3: TGTGCCAGCAGCAACACAGGGGAGGTGAGTGTGAACACTGAAGCTTTCTTT. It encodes CASSNTGEVSVNTEAFF.